This T cell receptor (beta chain) came from a study of response to subunit inactivated influenza vaccine. Germline V gene sequence: CDR1 MNHNS, CDR2 SASEGT. Trimming removed 6 bases from V and 4 bases from J, with 17 bases in between. The CDR3 is made up of 15 amino acids. This clonotype was observed at least ten times. MiXCR, applied by TCRdb to the RT-PCR reads, yields one record per CDR3 protein. The sample gives 300,000 to 350,000 distinct CDR3 sequences, approximately 21% of which show up once; 10% is in the top ten. The material sequenced was PBMCs from blood, taken roughly 20 months after vaccination. The receptor's source is a man between 50 and 69 years old who received an inactivated influenza vaccine. This chain links TRBV6-1 with TRBJ2-3, with D maybe TRBD1 (6 bases). DNA for the CDR3: TGTGCCAGCAGAGATCCCAGGGGCATGGCAGATACGCAGTATTTT. Translated, it gives CASRDPRGMADTQYF.